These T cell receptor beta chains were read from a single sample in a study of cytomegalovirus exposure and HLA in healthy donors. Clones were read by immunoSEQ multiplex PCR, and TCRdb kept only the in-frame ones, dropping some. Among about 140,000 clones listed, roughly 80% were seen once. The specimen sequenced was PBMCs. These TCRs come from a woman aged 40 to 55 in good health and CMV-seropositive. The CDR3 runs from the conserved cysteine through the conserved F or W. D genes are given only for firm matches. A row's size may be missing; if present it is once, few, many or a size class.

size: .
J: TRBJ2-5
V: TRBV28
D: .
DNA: TGTGCCAGCAGTTTATACACAGGACAAGAGACCCAGTACTTC
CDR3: CASSLYTGQETQYF

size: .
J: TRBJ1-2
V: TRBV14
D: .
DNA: TGTGCCAGCAGCCAAGATGCTGTAATCTTGGGGGCCGGTGGCTACACCTTC
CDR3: CASSQDAVILGAGGYTF

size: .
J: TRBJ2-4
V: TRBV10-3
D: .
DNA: TGTGCCATCAGTGACCCGTCCGTGGCCAAAAACATTCAGTACTTC
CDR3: CAISDPSVAKNIQYF

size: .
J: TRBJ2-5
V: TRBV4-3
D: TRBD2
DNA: TGCGCCAGCAGCCAAGAACAACGGGGGGAAACCGGGGGGACCCAGTACTTC
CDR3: CASSQEQRGETGGTQYF

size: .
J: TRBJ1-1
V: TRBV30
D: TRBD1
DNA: TGTGCCTCAACGCCGGACAGGTATAACACTGAAGCTTTCTTT
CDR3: CASTPDRYNTEAFF

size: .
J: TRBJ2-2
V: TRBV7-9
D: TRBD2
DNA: TGTGCCAGCAGCCTTTTTAGGGGACTAGCAGTTGTGGCCGGGGAGCTGTTTTTT
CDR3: CASSLFRGLAVVAGELFF

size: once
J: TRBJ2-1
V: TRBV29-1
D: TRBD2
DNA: TGCAGCGGAAAAGCGGGAGGGGCCTACAATGAGCAGTTCTTC
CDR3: CSGKAGGAYNEQFF

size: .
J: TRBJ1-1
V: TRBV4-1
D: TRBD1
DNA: TGCGCCAGCAGCCAACAGGGGGTAAACACTGAAGCTTTCTTT
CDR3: CASSQQGVNTEAFF

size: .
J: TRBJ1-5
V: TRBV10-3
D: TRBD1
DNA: TGTGCCATCAGTCCGGGACAGGGGGCCCAGCCCCAGCATTTT
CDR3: CAISPGQGAQPQHF

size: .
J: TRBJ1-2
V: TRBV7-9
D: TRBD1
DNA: TGTGCCAGCAGCAGAGGGACAGGGAGCTATGGCTACACCTTC
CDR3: CASSRGTGSYGYTF

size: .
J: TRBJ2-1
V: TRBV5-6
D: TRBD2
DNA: TGTGCCAGTAGTCCCCGACTAGCGGGGGGAGGTTGGTACAATGAGCAGTTCTTC
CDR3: CASSPRLAGGGWYNEQFF

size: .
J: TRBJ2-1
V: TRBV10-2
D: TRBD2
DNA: TGCGCCAGCAGTTATCTAGCGGGAGGGGACAATGAGCAGTTCTTC
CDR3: CASSYLAGGDNEQFF

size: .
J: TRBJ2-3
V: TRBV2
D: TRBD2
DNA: TGTGCCAGCAGTGAAAGTAGGCTAGCGGGAACCGATACGCAGTATTTT
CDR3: CASSESRLAGTDTQYF

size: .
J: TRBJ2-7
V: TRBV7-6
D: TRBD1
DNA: TGTGCCAGCAGCTTAGGCAGGGGACAGGGGGCCTACGAGCAGTACTTC
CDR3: CASSLGRGQGAYEQYF

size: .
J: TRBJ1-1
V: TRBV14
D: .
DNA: TGTGCCAGCAGCATGGCGGGGGCGAGAACTGAAGCTTTCTTT
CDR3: CASSMAGARTEAFF

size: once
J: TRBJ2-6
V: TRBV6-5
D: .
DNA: TGTGCCAGCACGGTACGGGGTGGGGCCAACGTCCTGACTTTC
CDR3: CASTVRGGANVLTF

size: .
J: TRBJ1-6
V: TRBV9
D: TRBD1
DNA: TGTGCCAGCAGCACCCACAGGGGGCCTTCACCCCTCCACTTT
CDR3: CASSTHRGPSPLHF

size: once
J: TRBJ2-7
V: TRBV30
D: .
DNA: TGTGCCTGGAGGGCCGGGAGTCAGAACGAGCAGTACTTC
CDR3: CAWRAGSQNEQYF

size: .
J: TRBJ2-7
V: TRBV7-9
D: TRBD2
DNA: TGTGCCAGCAGCCCCCGGGGGGGCGTCTCCTACGAGCAGTACTTC
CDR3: CASSPRGGVSYEQYF

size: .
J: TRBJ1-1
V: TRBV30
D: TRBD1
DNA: TGTGCCTGGAATTGGGACAGGGGGTTCAACCCCAACATTATGAACACTGAAGCTTTCTTT
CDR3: CAWNWDRGFNPNIMNTEAFF

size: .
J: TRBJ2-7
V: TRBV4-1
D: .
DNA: TGCGCCAGCAGCCAAGATCCTTCGGGAGACTACGAGCAGTACTTC
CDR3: CASSQDPSGDYEQYF

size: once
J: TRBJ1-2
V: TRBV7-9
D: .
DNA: TGTGCCAGCATCGAGGGGGGGGCTAACTATGGCTACACCTTC
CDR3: CASIEGGANYGYTF

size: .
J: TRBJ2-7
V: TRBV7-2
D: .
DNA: TGTGCCAGCAGCTATAGCGGCAACCCGCAATCCGAGCAGTACTTC
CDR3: CASSYSGNPQSEQYF

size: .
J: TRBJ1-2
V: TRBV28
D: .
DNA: TGTGCCAGCAGTGGGGAGGAGTTCGGTGGCTACACCTTC
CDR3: CASSGEEFGGYTF

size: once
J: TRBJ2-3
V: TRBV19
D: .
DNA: TGTGCCAGTAGTCCCACTAGAGTCACAGATACGCAGTATTTT
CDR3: CASSPTRVTDTQYF

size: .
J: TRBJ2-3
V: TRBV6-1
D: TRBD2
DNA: TGTGCCAGCAGTGAACTAGCGGGAAGCACAGATACGCAGTATTTT
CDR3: CASSELAGSTDTQYF

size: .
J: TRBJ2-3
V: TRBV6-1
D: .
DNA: TGTGCCAGCATGCCGGGATCATATAACACAGATACGCAGTATTTT
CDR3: CASMPGSYNTDTQYF

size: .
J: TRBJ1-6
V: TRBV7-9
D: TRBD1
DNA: TGTGCCAGCAGTCAAACAGGGGGATGGTCACCCCTCCACTTT
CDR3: CASSQTGGWSPLHF

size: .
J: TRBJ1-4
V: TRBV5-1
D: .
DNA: TGCGCCAGCAGCCAAGGGTCAAGAGGGAAGAATGAAAAACTGTTTTTT
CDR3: CASSQGSRGKNEKLFF

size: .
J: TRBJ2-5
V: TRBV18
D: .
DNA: TGTGCCAGCTCACCAAGTCTAGCGGAGACCCAGTACTTC
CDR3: CASSPSLAETQYF

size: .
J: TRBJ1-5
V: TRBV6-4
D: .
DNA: TGTGCCAGCAGTGAGGGGGGAGGGCAACAGCCCCAGCATTTT
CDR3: CASSEGGGQQPQHF

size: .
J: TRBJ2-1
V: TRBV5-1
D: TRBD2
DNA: TGCGCCAGCAGCTTGGCTCGGGGGGGAGCATGGGAGCAGTTCTTC
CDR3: CASSLARGGAWEQFF

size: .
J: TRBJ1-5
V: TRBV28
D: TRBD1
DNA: TGTGCCAGCAGATACGAGACAGGGGGGTATCAGCCCCAGCATTTT
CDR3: CASRYETGGYQPQHF

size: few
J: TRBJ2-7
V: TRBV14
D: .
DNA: TGTGCCAGCAGCCAAGATCTATCTAGCAGAACCTACGAGCAGTACTTC
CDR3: CASSQDLSSRTYEQYF

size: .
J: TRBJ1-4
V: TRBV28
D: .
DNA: TGTGCCAGCAGTTCCCCGACAGTTAATGAAAAACTGTTTTTT
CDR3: CASSSPTVNEKLFF

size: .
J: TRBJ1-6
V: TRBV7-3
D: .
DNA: TGTGCCAGCTCCAGGCTTTATTCACCCCTCCACTTT
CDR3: CASSRLYSPLHF

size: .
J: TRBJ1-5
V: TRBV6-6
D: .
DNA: TGTGCCAGCAGTTACTTCGGTAGCAATCAGCCCCAGCATTTT
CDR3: CASSYFGSNQPQHF

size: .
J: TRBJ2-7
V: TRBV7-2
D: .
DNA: TGTGCCAGCAGCACCGGACAGCCCTCCTACGAGCAGTACTTC
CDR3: CASSTGQPSYEQYF

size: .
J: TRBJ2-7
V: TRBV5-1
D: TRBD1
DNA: TGCGCCAGCAGCCCGGACAGGGGAGCGAACGAGCAGTACTTC
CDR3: CASSPDRGANEQYF

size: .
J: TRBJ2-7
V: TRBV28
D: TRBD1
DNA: TGTGCCACCGGGACAGGGGTTGACGAGCAGTACTTC
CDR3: CATGTGVDEQYF

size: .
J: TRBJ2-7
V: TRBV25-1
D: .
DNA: TGTGCCAGCAGTGAAGGGGGACACTACGAGCAGTACTTC
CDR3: CASSEGGHYEQYF

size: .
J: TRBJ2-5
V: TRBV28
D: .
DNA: TGTGCCAGCAGTTCAAAGGGGTTATGGGGGCGAACCTCATACCAAGAGACCCAGTACTTC
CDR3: CASSSKGLWGRTSYQETQYF

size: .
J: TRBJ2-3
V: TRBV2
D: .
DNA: TGTGCCAGCAGTGACGAGGGGGGGGCTAGCACAGATACGCAGTATTTT
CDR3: CASSDEGGASTDTQYF

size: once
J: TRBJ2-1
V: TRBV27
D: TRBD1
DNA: TGTGCCAGCAGTACCAACAGGGGGCTAATGAATGAGCAGTTCTTC
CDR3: CASSTNRGLMNEQFF

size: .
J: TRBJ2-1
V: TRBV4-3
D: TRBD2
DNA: TGCGCCAGCAGCCCGAGGAGCGGGGTGGGGGGTGAGCAGTTCTTC
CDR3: CASSPRSGVGGEQFF

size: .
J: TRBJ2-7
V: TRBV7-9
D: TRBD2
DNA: TGTGCCAGCAGCTTAGAAGTAGCGGGTTACTCCTACGAGCAGTACTTC
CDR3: CASSLEVAGYSYEQYF

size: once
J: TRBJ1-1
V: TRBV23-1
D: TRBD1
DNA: TGCGCCAGCAGTCAACTTCTCCCCCCGGGACAGGGCAAGCACACTGAAGCTTTCTTT
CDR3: CASSQLLPPGQGKHTEAFF

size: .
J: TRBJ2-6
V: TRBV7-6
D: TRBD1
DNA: TGTGCCAGCAGCTCGACCGGAACAGGGGTGGGGGCCAACGTCCTGACTTTC
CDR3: CASSSTGTGVGANVLTF

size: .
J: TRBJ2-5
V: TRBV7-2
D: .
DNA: TGTGCCAGCAGCTTTGGAGGGATCCAAGAGACCCAGTACTTC
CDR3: CASSFGGIQETQYF